This TCR beta chain was captured in a study of shared clonotypes between healthy human individuals (dated by TCRdb to about 2020). Broadly, across the study: A few men and two women, aged 18 to 49 years, made up the cohort. Different laboratories and diverse techniques were used to prepare libraries and sequence TCR repertoires, to increase sequencing depth and limit assay-specific biases. Blood TCR repertoires of roughly five healthy adults were deeply sequenced to estimate repertoire size and the extent of clonotype sharing between individuals. For each donor, three plates each were used for CD4 naive and CD4 memory, two plates were used for CD8 naive, and one plate was used for CD8 memory. Per donor, leukapheresis produced somewhere between about 0.9 and 10 billion PBMCs.

TCR CDR3 regions were amplified from genomic DNA by multiplex PCR using the deep immunoSEQ assay. Extracted genomic DNA from each cell subset was distributed evenly across all wells of several immunoSEQ 96-well plates, and each plate was treated as a replicate. For sorted subsets, each replicate PCR was loaded with 200 ng genomic DNA, equivalent to 25,000 to 35,000 T cell genomes. The purified libraries were quantified using a Qubit 3.0 fluorometer, sized with a Bioanalyzer 2100, and then quantified again using the KAPA Library Quantification kit. A separate single-read 150-cycle Illumina NextSeq 550 flow cell was used to sequence each immunoSEQ 96-well plate. The authors processed their data as follows. Because the immunoSEQ output held only junctional sequences and lacked quality scores, the filtering could not match the filtering applied to full-length reads. To assign V/J genes and CDR3, sequences were annotated using PyIR, a Python wrapper for IgBLAST v1.9, with IMGT germline references. Reads were removed for weak V/J assignments (E-value above 1e-6), missing CDR3, stop codons, out-of-frame junctions, or ambiguous translated residues. V3J clonotypes were defined as sequences sharing an identical inferred V gene, J gene, and CDR3 amino acid sequence. The percentage overlap between two repertoires was calculated by dividing the number of shared unique clonotypes by the size of the smaller repertoire. RTK rarefaction, the Chao1 estimator, and Recon v2.1 estimates of unobserved clonotypes were used to assess repertoire richness. Generation probabilities were computed with OLGA for all TCRbeta clonotypes obtained by the gDNA method from four donors. In its TCRdb copy, this immuneACCESS table keeps in-frame sequences only and misses some clones. Where compared with another copy, unresolved V genes explain less than half of these, and the others have no known cause. The V and J calls and the clone size are those of that table, but D and trimming were determined from the DNA. Counted in this sample were 2,500,000 or so clones; 80% to 95% of them appeared once. The ten largest clones add up to about 0.38% of the sample.

The CDR3 measures 12 amino acids from cysteine to phenylalanine. Only the CDR3 DNA stays, 36 bases, in frame from base 1. For CDR1 and CDR2, the germline V gene (reference sequence) lists MNHNY and SVGAGI. V and J lose 4 bases and 3 bases, and a span of 7 bases separates them. A remark on this clone: Its antigen is still unknown. Base qualities are not provided; no much larger clone lies one nucleotide away.

The study at large found these results: Roughly 5.2% of naive CD4, 3.5% of naive CD8, approximately 2% of memory CD4, and more than 0.35% of memory CD8 clonotypes were shared across several donors. Because the study included only a small number of donors, the genetic and exposure-history diversity represented was limited. Compared with non-shared clonotypes, clonotypes shared by all four sorted-subset donors had higher generation probabilities. Larger estimated clonotype richness was generally found for naive subsets than for memory subsets. Rarefaction of sorted-subset datasets indicated incomplete sequencing despite the large sequencing depth. Sampling was restricted to blood, and TCR repertoires in tissue are likely to differ from TCR repertoires in blood. Pairwise subsampling led to the expectation that sequencing depth would affect the degree of clonotype sharing among donors.

Healthy HIV-negative adults with no recently reported acute infections or vaccinations were included as donors. Only Caucasian adults living in Nashville, Tennessee, USA were represented among the donors. CD4+ T cells were enriched by magnetic negative selection; naive cells were then positively selected on CD45RA, and the negative fraction formed the memory subset. After blood collection by leukapheresis, PBMCs were isolated using Ficoll-Histopaque density gradient centrifugation and then cryopreserved in the vapor phase of liquid nitrogen. Purity and quantity of every magnetically sorted T cell population were checked by analytical flow cytometry. Each sorted fraction had its genomic DNA isolated and then quantified by UV absorbance on a Nanodrop 2000c.

This TCR derives from a man between 18 and 35 years old in good health. Some clones in this sample may be carry-over from other donors' samples. Input material: naive CD4+ T cells from PBMCs. The meaning of the sample's cell subset or site label: CD45RA+ positively selected. The chain is encoded by TRBV6-6 joined to TRBJ2-7; the D gene cannot be named for sure. The nucleotide sequence reads as follows: TGTGCCAGCAGTTCCGCACTCTACGAGCAGTACTTC. This sequence encodes CASSSALYEQYF.